The T cell receptor (beta chain) described here comes from a study of CD8 T cells in Susac syndrome. Findings of the study overall: A relatively small number of individuals underwent TCR sequencing and HLA analysis.

Per the germline V gene, CDR1 is SEHNR and CDR2 is FQNEAQ (reference sequence). The CDR3 covers 15 residues. V lost 1 base and J 4 bases, leaving 10 bases between the germline ends. cDNA came from around 0.54 to 1 ug RNA primed by random hexamers. Coverage of TCR beta CDR3 amplification by immunoSEQ multiplex PCR extended to 54 Vbeta and 13 Jbeta. Each CDR3 protein is one row after TCRdb ran MiXCR on the immunoSEQ multiplex PCR reads. The table lists 130,000 or so distinct CDR3 sequences, 80% of them singletons. Worth noting for this clonotype: Its specificity is not known.

CD8+ and CD4+ T cells circulating in blood were sequenced for TCR beta. It was negative isolation that provided the CD8+ and CD4+ T cells, whereas TEMRA cells were enriched by FACS. J is TRBJ2-2 and V is TRBV7-9; D uncertain. This TCR was recovered from a human donor with multiple sclerosis. Sequencing was carried out using CD8+ T cells from PBMCs. CDR3 nucleotides: TGTGCCAGCAGCTTAGGAGCTGTAGTCACCGGGGAGCTGTTTTTT. Its protein product is CASSLGAVVTGELFF.